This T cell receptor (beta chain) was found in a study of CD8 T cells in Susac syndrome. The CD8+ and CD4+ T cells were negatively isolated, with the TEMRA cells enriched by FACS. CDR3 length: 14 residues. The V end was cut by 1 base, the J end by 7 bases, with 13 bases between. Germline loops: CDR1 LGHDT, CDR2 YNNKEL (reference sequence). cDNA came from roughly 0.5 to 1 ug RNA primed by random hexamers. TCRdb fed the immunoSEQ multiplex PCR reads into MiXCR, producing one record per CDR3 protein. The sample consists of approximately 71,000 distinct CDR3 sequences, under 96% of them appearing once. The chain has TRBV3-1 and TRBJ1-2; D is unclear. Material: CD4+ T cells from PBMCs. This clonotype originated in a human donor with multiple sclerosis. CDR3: CASSQVEGFGGYTF. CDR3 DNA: TGTGCCAGCAGCCAAGTCGAGGGCTTCGGTGGCTACACCTTC.